This TCR beta chain originates from a study of T cell changes during pregnancy in multiple sclerosis. The protocol was immunoSEQ multiplex PCR, while the TCRdb copy is restricted to in-frame clones and leaves out a portion. The table records about 70,000 clones, approximately 94% of them present only once. V shed 5 bases, J shed 5 bases, and the junction held 8 bases outside the gene matches. The V gene's germline CDR1 is LGHNA and CDR2 YNFKEQ. The CDR3 has 14 residues. This clonotype was sampled from a female donor with multiple sclerosis, enrolled in a pregnancy study. Sequencing was performed on peripheral blood, taken in the third trimester of pregnancy. The rearrangement links TRBV4-2 to TRBJ2-7; the match to TRBD2 covers 8 bases. CDR3 region: CASSDGLAPHEQYF. In DNA, the CDR3 is TGTGCCAGCAGCGACGGACTAGCCCCCCACGAGCAGTACTTC.